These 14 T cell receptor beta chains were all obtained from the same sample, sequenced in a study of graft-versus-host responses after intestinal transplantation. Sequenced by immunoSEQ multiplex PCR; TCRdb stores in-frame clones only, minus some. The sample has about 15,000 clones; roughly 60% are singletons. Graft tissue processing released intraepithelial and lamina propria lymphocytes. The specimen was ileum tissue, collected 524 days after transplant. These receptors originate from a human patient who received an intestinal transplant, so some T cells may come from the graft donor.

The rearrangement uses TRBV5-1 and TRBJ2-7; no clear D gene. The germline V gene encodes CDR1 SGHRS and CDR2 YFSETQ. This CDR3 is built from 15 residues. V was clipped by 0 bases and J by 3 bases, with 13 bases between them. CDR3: CASSLAGGTLYEQYF. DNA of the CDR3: TGCGCCAGCAGCTTGGCCGGCGGTACACTCTACGAGCAGTACTTC.

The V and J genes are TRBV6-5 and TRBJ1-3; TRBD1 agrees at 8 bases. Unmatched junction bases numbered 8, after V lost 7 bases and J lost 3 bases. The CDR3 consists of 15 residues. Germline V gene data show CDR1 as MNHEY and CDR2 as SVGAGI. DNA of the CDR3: TGTGCCAGCACCCCAGGACAGGGCGGTGGAAACACCATATATTTT. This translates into CASTPGQGGGNTIYF.

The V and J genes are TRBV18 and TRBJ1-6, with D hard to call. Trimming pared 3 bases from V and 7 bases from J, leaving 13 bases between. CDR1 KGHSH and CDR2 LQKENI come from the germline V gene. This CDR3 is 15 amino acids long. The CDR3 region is CASSPTPGINSPLHF. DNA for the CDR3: TGTGCCAGCTCACCCACCCCAGGTATCAATTCACCCCTCCACTTT.

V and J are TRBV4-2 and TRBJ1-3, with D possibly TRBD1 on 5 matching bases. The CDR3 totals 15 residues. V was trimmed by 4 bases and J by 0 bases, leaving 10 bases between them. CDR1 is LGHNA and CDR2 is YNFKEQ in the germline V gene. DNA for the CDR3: TGTGCCAGCAGCCTGGGACTGGTCTCTGGAAACACCATATATTTT. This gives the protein CASSLGLVSGNTIYF.

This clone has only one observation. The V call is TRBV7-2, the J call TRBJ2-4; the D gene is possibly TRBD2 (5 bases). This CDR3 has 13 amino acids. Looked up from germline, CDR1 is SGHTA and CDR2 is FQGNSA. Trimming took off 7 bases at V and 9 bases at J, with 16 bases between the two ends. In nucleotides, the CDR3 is TGTGCCAGCAATCCCCGGTTTGGAGGCATTCAGTACTTC. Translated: CASNPRFGGIQYF.

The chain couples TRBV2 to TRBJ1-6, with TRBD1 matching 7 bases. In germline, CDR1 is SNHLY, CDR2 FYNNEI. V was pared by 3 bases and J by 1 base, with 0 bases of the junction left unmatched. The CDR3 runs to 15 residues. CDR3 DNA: TGTGCCAGCAGTGAGACAGGGTCCTATAATTCACCCCTCCACTTT. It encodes CASSETGSYNSPLHF.

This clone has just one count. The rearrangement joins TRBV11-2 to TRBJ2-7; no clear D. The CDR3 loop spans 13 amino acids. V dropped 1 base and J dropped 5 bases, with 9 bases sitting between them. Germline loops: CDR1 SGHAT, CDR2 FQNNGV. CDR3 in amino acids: CASSLGPFNEQYF. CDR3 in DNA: TGTGCCAGCAGCTTAGGGCCTTTCAACGAGCAGTACTTC.

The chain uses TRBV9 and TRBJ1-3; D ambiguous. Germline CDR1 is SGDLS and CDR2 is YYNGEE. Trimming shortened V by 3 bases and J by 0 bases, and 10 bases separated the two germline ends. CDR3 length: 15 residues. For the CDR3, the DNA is TGTGCCAGCAGCGCCCCCCGGAGCTCTGGAAACACCATATATTTT. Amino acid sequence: CASSAPRSSGNTIYF.

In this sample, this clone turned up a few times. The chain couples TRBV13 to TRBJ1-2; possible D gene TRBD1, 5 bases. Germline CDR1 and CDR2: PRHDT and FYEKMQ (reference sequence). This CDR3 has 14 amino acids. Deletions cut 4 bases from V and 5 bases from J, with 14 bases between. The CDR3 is CASSSRALGYGYTF. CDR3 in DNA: TGTGCCAGCAGCTCCAGGGCCCTTGGGTATGGCTACACCTTC.

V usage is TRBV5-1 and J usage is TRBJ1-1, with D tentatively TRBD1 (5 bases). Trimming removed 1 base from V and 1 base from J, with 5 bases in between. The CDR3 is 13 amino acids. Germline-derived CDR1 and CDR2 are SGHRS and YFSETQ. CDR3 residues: CASSLRGNTEAFF. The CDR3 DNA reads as TGCGCCAGCAGCTTGAGGGGGAACACTGAAGCTTTCTTT.

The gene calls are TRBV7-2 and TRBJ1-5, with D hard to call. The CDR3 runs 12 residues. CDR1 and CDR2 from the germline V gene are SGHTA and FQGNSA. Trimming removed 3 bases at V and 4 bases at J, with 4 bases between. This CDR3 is CASSLQNQPQHF. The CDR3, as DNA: TGTGCCAGCAGCTTGCAGAATCAGCCCCAGCATTTT.

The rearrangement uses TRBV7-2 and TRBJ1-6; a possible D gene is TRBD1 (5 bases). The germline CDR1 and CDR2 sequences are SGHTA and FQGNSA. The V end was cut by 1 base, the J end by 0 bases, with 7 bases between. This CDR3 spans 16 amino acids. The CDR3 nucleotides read TGTGCCAGCAGCTTAGACAGGAGCTCCTATAATTCACCCCTCCACTTT. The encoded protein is CASSLDRSSYNSPLHF.

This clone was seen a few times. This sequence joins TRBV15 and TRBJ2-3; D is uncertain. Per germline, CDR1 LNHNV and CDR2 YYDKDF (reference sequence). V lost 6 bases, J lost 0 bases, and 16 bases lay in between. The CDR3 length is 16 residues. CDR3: CATRTLGSSSTDTQYF. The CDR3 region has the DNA TGTGCCACCAGAACACTGGGTAGCTCAAGCACAGATACGCAGTATTTT.

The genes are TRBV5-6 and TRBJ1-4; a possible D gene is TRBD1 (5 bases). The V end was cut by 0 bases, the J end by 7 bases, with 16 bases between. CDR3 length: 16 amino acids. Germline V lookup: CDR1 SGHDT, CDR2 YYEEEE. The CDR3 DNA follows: TGTGCCAGCAGCTTGGTTGGGCAGGGATCAAGTGAAAAACTGTTTTTT. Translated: CASSLVGQGSSEKLFF.